This record looks at one TCR beta chain sequence and its context. Only in-frame clones appear in the TCRdb table, and some are missing; sequencing was by immunoSEQ multiplex PCR. The sample gives 450,000 to 650,000 clones, approximately 78% of which show up once; 0.01% to 0.015% is in the top ten. The entry originates in a study of shared T cell receptors in the human thymus. V was shortened by 4 bases and J by 3 bases, with 15 bases between the two germline ends. The germline CDR1 and CDR2 sequences are SGHDN and FVKESK. This CDR3 is built from 15 residues. These data also formed part of another study, on human thymus T cells. That study adds: It looked as if thymic and blood repertoires used V and J genes in a biased way.

This receptor was taken from a boy under two years old with a congenital heart defect. The chain uses TRBV14 and TRBJ1-1, with D perhaps TRBD1 (5 bases). The sequencing input was thymocytes. CDR3 bases: TGTGCCAGCAGCCTGACGGACACCCGGGACACTGAAGCTTTCTTT. Protein product: CASSLTDTRDTEAFF.